Sequencing of this TCR beta chain was carried out in a study of shared clonotypes between healthy human individuals. The ends lost 5 bases at V and 0 bases at J; junction bases unmatched: 11. Germline V gene sequence: CDR1 SGHRS, CDR2 YFSETQ. CDR3 length: 16 amino acids. The table came from immunoSEQ multiplex PCR; TCRdb's copy has only in-frame clones and leaves some out. Here the sample spans over 850,000 clones, 75% to 85% being singletons. The specimen was memory CD4+ T cells from PBMCs. The subset is: CD45RA-negative fraction. The V and J genes are TRBV5-1 and TRBJ2-7; 7 bases agree with TRBD2. The receptor's source is a man aged 18-30 years in good health. Some clones in this sample may be carry-over from other donors' samples. CDR3 in amino acids: CASSRQLASNSYEQYF. The DNA of the CDR3 is TGCGCCAGCAGTCGGCAACTAGCGTCCAACTCCTACGAGCAGTACTTC.